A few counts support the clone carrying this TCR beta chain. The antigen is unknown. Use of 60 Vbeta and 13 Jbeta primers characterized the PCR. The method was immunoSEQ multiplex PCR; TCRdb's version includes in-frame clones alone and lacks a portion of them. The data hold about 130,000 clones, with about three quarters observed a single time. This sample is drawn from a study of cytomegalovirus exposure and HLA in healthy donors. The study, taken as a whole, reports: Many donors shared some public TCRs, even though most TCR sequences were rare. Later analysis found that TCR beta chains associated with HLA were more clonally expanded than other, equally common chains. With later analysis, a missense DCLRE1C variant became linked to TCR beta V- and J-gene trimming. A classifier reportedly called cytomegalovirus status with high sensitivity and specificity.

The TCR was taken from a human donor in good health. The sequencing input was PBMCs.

CDR3: CASGTGGLNTEAFF. In DNA form, the CDR3 reads TGTGCCAGCGGGACAGGGGGATTGAACACTGAAGCTTTCTTT. V usage is TRBV11-3 and J usage is TRBJ1-1; 11 bases are a match to TRBD1. With V trimmed by 8 bases and J by 0 bases, 2 bases remained unmatched. Germline V gene lookup returns CDR1 SGHNT and CDR2 YENEEA. The CDR3 length is 14 residues.